This T cell receptor beta chain was retrieved from a study of blood T cell repertoires in COVID-19. Turning to the study itself: Acute and convalescent COVID-19 samples came from the United States, Italy and Spain. Sources were T cells, B-cell-depleted T cells, or PBMCs; the material itself was cDNA or gDNA.

The CDR3 consists of 15 residues. Per the germline V gene, CDR1 is MGHRA and CDR2 is YSYEKL. The V end lost 0 bases, the J end lost 8 bases, and 16 bases lay between the germline ends. Libraries were prepared by immunoSEQ multiplex PCR; TCRdb keeps only in-frame clonotypes and omits some of them. This table has about 170,000 clones, roughly 80% appearing once. The rearrangement links TRBV4-1 to TRBJ1-1, with D uncertain. Source material: peripheral blood. The receptor comes from a man aged 55 to 69 with acute or convalescent COVID-19. The CDR3 DNA reads TGCGCCAGCAGCCAAGATCGCCTATTAACGGAGGAAGCTTTCTTT. It specifies CASSQDRLLTEEAFF.